These 10 T cell receptor beta chains were sequenced from one sample in a study of regulatory and conventional T cells in RAG deficiency. Blood CD4+ CD25-low CD127-high conventional T cells supplied the genomic DNA template. The assay was immunoSEQ multiplex PCR, and TCRdb's table has in-frame clones only and misses some. The sample contains tens of thousands of clones, 90% to 97% of which appear only once. This same sample was also taken into another study, of regulatory T cells. That paper notes: Amplification used 52 TRBV primers and 13 TRBJ primers.

Sequencing used CD25- CD4+ T cells sorted from blood. The receptors derive from a human donor in good health.

The V and J genes are TRBV6-5 and TRBJ2-5, with 9 bases that match TRBD2. J lost 5 bases, V lost 2 bases, and 6 bases had no gene match. Germline V lookup: CDR1 MNHEY, CDR2 SVGAGI. There are 15 residues in the CDR3. CDR3 in amino acids: CASSYGAGGPETQYF. The CDR3 nucleotides are TGTGCCAGCAGTTACGGAGCGGGGGGACCTGAGACCCAGTACTTC.

The J gene is TRBJ1-1, the V gene TRBV6-1; D unclear. V lost 9 bases and J lost 2, with 10 bases in between. The CDR3 consists of 12 residues. Germline V gene sequence: CDR1 MNHNS, CDR2 SASEGT. CDR3 coding DNA: TGTGCCAGTACAGTATATAACACTGAAGCTTTCTTT. Protein: CASTVYNTEAFF.

The count of this clone is one. J is TRBJ2-7 and V is TRBV7-3; TRBD1 agrees at 9 bases. The germline V gene has CDR1 SGHTA and CDR2 FQGTGA. Trimming at V came to 3 bases and at J to 3 bases, leaving 3 bases not matched to a gene. The CDR3 covers 14 residues. The CDR3 protein is CASSFWTGDYEQYF. As DNA, the CDR3 is TGTGCCAGCAGCTTTTGGACAGGGGACTACGAGCAGTACTTC.

This clone appeared a single time. This chain uses TRBV7-3 with TRBJ1-2; tentative D call: TRBD1 (6 bases). Trimming removed 7 bases at V and 6 bases at J, with 12 bases between. Germline V lookup: CDR1 SGHTA, CDR2 FQGTGA. This CDR3 contains 12 residues. The CDR3 loop reads CASTTGWNGYTF. In DNA, the CDR3 is TGTGCCAGCACCACAGGGTGGAATGGCTACACCTTC.

This clone was detected once. The chain links TRBV7-6 to TRBJ1-1, with D uncertain. The CDR3 is made up of 13 amino acids. From germline, CDR1 is SGHVS and CDR2 FNYEAQ. V gave up 4 bases and J gave up 1 base, with 7 bases separating them. The CDR3 nucleotides read TGTGCCAGCAGCTACTACGGGAACACTGAAGCTTTCTTT. It yields the protein CASSYYGNTEAFF.

The V call is TRBV6-5, the J call TRBJ2-1; 10 nucleotides line up with TRBD2. Germline CDR1 reads MNHEY; CDR2 reads SVGAGI. After removal of 0 bases from V and 8 bases from J, the junction contained 7 bases not matched to a gene. The CDR3 is made up of 16 amino acids. Here the CDR3 DNA reads TGTGCCAGCAGTTACTCGTTCAGCGGGGGGGCCTATGAGCAGTTCTTC. Protein sequence: CASSYSFSGGAYEQFF.

This chain connects TRBV30 to TRBJ1-3; D possibly corresponds to TRBD1 (6 bases). Per the germline V gene, CDR1 is GTSNPN and CDR2 is SVGIG (reference sequence). CDR3 length equals 12 residues. The V gene lost 0 bases and the J gene lost 11 bases, with 11 bases spanning the gap. CDR3 residues: CAWSVQGDAIYF. The CDR3 DNA sequence: TGTGCCTGGAGTGTACAGGGAGACGCCATATATTTT. The full variable domain, completed using reference TRBV30 and TRBJ1-3, is SQTIHQWPATLVQPVGSPLSLECTVEGTSNPNLYWYRQAAGRGLQLLFYSVGIGQISSEVPQNLSASRPQDRQFILSSKKLLLSDSGFYLCAWSVQGDAIYFGEGSWLTVV.

This clone has a single count. The V gene is TRBV7-9, the J gene TRBJ1-4; 7 nucleotides align to TRBD1. The CDR3 is made up of 18 amino acids. CDR1 SEHNR and CDR2 FQNEAQ come from the germline V gene (reference sequence). The junction had 15 bases not matched to a gene; V was cut back by 5 bases and J by 3 bases. Here the CDR3 reads CASSQKITRDRANEKLFF. As DNA, the CDR3 is TGTGCCAGCAGCCAAAAAATCACACGGGACAGAGCTAATGAAAAACTGTTTTTT.

This sequence joins TRBV30 and TRBJ1-5, with a tentative D call TRBD1 (5 bases). Germline V gene lookup returns CDR1 GTSNPN and CDR2 SVGIG (reference sequence). Trimming took off 0 bases at V and 9 bases at J, with 21 bases between the two ends. CDR3 length: 16 residues. DNA for the CDR3: TGTGCCTGGAGTGTACAGCGGGGCGGAGGGCCGGGGCCCCAGCATTTT. Translation: CAWSVQRGGGPGPQHF.

This sequence joins TRBV5-1 and TRBJ2-5; the match to TRBD2 covers 8 bases. This CDR3 is built from 16 residues. Trimming cost V 1 base and J 1 base; bases outside gene matches: 6. The germline CDR1 and CDR2 sequences are SGHRS and YFSETQ. Here the CDR3 DNA reads TGCGCCAGCAGCTTGCGGCTAGCGGGTGCCCAAGAGACCCAGTACTTC. Its translation: CASSLRLAGAQETQYF.